The clone carrying this TCR beta chain has ten or more counts. V dropped 6 bases and J dropped 0; count of bases not matched to a gene: 3. The CDR3 has 14 amino acids. The germline V gene encodes CDR1 MNHEY and CDR2 SVGEGT. The data were obtained in a study of low-dose radiotherapy and immunotherapy resistance in tumors. Across the whole study: Cohort 1 was given 0.5 Gy per fraction every 2 weeks, for 6.5 Gy total.

cDNA synthesis used a TRAV/TRBV-specific primer set for both chains. Amplification of TCRs used a constant-region primer and V-primer adapter for roughly 18 PCR cycles. Each CDR3 protein gets one entry after TCRdb re-called the reads with MiXCR. The sample carries approximately 42,000 distinct CDR3 sequences, 20% to 30% recorded once. Time point in this sample: after trial treatment. Treatment here: LDRT plus nivolumab, ipilimumab, low-dose cyclophosphamide and aspirin (RACIN trial). Donors received nivolumab, ipilimumab, aspirin, low-dose cyclophosphamide and low-dose radiotherapy. Eligibility was restricted to patients presenting with advanced solid tumors that lacked tumor-infiltrating lymphocytes.

This sequence joins TRBV6-2 or TRBV6-3 and TRBJ2-7, with 9 bases lining up with TRBD1. The source of this sequence is a male donor with prostate cancer. Sequencing used PBMCs, obtained after low-dose radiotherapy plus immunotherapy. The CDR3 coding sequence is TGTGCCAGCAGGAAGGGACAGGGCTCCTACGAGCAGTACTTC. Translating gives CASRKGQGSYEQYF.